Below, 27 T cell receptor beta chains from the same sample are listed, as sequenced in a study of shared clonotypes between healthy human individuals. TCRdb's table, derived via immunoSEQ multiplex PCR, lists solely in-frame clones and lacks some. The sample holds roughly 300,000 clones; roughly 84% are singletons and the top ten take 15% to 20%. Specimen: memory CD8+ T cells sorted from blood. Subset described: CD45RO+ cells pooled with CCR7-negative TemRA cells. All receptors come from a man aged 18 to 29 in good health.

The CDR3 sequence is CASSRTGPTSYEQYF. The CDR3 DNA follows: TGTGCCAGCAGTAGGACAGGACCTACTTCCTACGAGCAGTACTTC. The chain uses TRBV6-5 and TRBJ2-7, with 7 bases that match TRBD1. This CDR3 has 15 amino acids. The V and J ends lost 5 bases and 1 base, in that order; junction bases with no gene match: 8. Germline CDR1 and CDR2: MNHEY and SVGAGI.

The CDR3 region has the DNA TGTGCCAGCACCCCCCGAGTTCAAGAGACCCAGTACTTC. Protein: CASTPRVQETQYF. The chain employs TRBV6-5 and TRBJ2-5; no firm D call. The CDR3 is 13 amino acids. V gave up 7 bases and J gave up 2 bases, with 11 bases separating them. The V gene's germline CDR1 is MNHEY and CDR2 SVGAGI.

This sequence joins TRBV7-2 and TRBJ2-1; maybe TRBD2 (6 bases). The V gene's germline CDR1 is SGHTA and CDR2 FQGNSA. The V end was cut by 6 bases, the J end by 1 base, with 16 bases between. The CDR3 has 16 residues. The CDR3 protein is CASRNWGGESYNEQFF. In DNA form, the CDR3 reads TGTGCCAGCAGAAACTGGGGCGGGGAGTCCTACAATGAGCAGTTCTTC.

The genes are TRBV6-5 and TRBJ2-7; 9 bases are a match to TRBD1. The V and J ends lost 4 bases and 4 bases, in that order; junction bases with no gene match: 11. The germline CDR1 and CDR2 sequences are MNHEY and SVGAGI. CDR3 size: 16 residues. This CDR3 is CASSFQGPGQGYEQYF. CDR3 DNA sequence: TGTGCCAGCAGTTTCCAGGGACCGGGACAGGGTTACGAGCAGTACTTC.

The rearrangement joins TRBV7-9 to TRBJ1-5; weak D call: TRBD1 (6 bases). CDR1 SEHNR and CDR2 FQNEAQ come from the germline V gene (reference sequence). Trimming pared 3 bases from V and 4 bases from J, leaving 16 bases between. The CDR3 contains 16 residues. CDR3 DNA sequence: TGTGCCAGCAGCTTCTGGCAGGGGCAAATTAATCAGCCCCAGCATTTT. Translation: CASSFWQGQINQPQHF.

The CDR3 loop is CASSPPGGPSYEQYF. The CDR3 DNA reads TGTGCCAGCAGCCCCCCGGGGGGTCCGTCCTACGAGCAGTACTTC. This chain links TRBV6-5 with TRBJ2-7; 7 bases agree with TRBD2. The CDR3 covers 15 residues. The junction had 9 bases not matched to a gene; V was cut back by 6 bases and J by 1 base. Looked up from germline, CDR1 is MNHEY and CDR2 is SVGAGI.

V is TRBV28 and J is TRBJ1-1; TRBD1 matches 7 bases. The V gene's germline CDR1 is MDHEN and CDR2 SYDVKM. The CDR3 loop spans 16 amino acids. Trimming cost V 2 bases and J 0 bases; bases outside gene matches: 6. CDR3 region: CASSLDHRGVNTEAFF. The CDR3 DNA reads as TGTGCCAGCAGTTTAGACCACAGGGGTGTGAACACTGAAGCTTTCTTT.

J is TRBJ2-1 and V is TRBV28; D is ambiguous. V lost 2 bases and J 5 bases, leaving 7 bases between the germline ends. The CDR3 consists of 13 residues. The germline V gene encodes CDR1 MDHEN and CDR2 SYDVKM. The CDR3 loop reads CASSLQANNEQFF. For the CDR3, the DNA is TGTGCCAGCAGTTTACAGGCCAACAATGAGCAGTTCTTC.

This clone was seen just once. Here the CDR3 reads CAWSVGQGATEAFF. As DNA, the CDR3 is TGTGCCTGGAGTGTGGGACAGGGGGCCACTGAAGCTTTCTTT. V gene TRBV30 combines with J gene TRBJ1-1; 12 nucleotides match TRBD1. The length of the CDR3 is 14 residues. J was trimmed by 4 bases and V by 0 bases; bases with no gene match: 0. Germline assignment: CDR1 GTSNPN and CDR2 SVGIG (reference sequence).

This clone appeared a single time. The chain joins TRBV7-3 to TRBJ1-1; 9 bases map to TRBD1. This CDR3 is 15 amino acids long. The V and J ends lost 5 bases and 7 bases, in that order; junction bases with no gene match: 11. Germline V gene sequence: CDR1 SGHTA, CDR2 FQGTGA. CDR3 nucleotide sequence: TGTGCCAGCAGCCTTACAGGGGGCGCCCGGGATGAAGCTTTCTTT. Its translation: CASSLTGGARDEAFF.

CDR3 region: CASSAHNEQFF. CDR3 sequence (DNA): TGCGCCAGCAGCGCCCACAATGAGCAGTTCTTC. The rearrangement joins TRBV5-1 to TRBJ2-1; D gene uncertain. This CDR3 contains 11 residues. In germline, CDR1 is SGHRS, CDR2 YFSETQ. Between the trimmed V and J ends, which lost 4 bases and 5 bases, there was a span of 4 bases.

This chain connects TRBV7-9 to TRBJ2-7; 7 bases match TRBD1. This CDR3 comprises 14 residues. Germline V gene sequence: CDR1 SEHNR, CDR2 FQNEAQ (reference sequence). With 5 bases clipped from V and 3 bases from J, the junction kept 7 bases outside the gene matches. This chain's CDR3 is CASSLTGVYYEQYF. The DNA for the CDR3 is TGTGCCAGCAGCCTTACAGGGGTTTACTACGAGCAGTACTTC. The full variable domain, rest sourced from reference TRBV7-9 and TRBJ2-7, is DTGVSQNPRHKITKRGQNVTFRCDPISEHNRLYWYRQTLGQGPEFLTYFQNEAQLEKSRLLSDRFSAERPKGSFSTLEIQRTEQGDSAMYLCASSLTGVYYEQYFGPGTRLTVT.

This clone was seen once. The chain recombines TRBV2 with TRBJ1-6; no firm D call. The CDR3 contains 18 residues. CDR1 is SNHLY and CDR2 is FYNNEI in the germline V gene. The V and J ends lost 1 base and 8 bases respectively, with 21 bases between them. CDR3 sequence: CASSEVGPWPDGDSPLHF. CDR3 sequence (DNA): TGTGCCAGCAGTGAAGTAGGACCCTGGCCCGACGGGGATTCACCCCTCCACTTT.

The chain has TRBV6-1 and TRBJ2-3, with D possibly matching TRBD2 (5 bases). This CDR3 comprises 16 residues. V was trimmed by 4 bases and J by 3 bases, leaving 17 bases between them. CDR1 is MNHNS and CDR2 is SASEGT in the germline V gene. The DNA of the CDR3 is TGTGCCAGCAGTGGGGAAGTGACTCGCGGGACAGATACGCAGTATTTT. This gives the protein CASSGEVTRGTDTQYF.

The chain uses TRBV10-3 and TRBJ2-3; D possibly corresponds to TRBD1 (5 bases). The CDR3 runs 17 residues. V dropped 0 bases and J dropped 2 bases, with 15 bases sitting between them. Germline V gene lookup returns CDR1 ENHRY and CDR2 SYGVKD. The CDR3 coding sequence is TGTGCCATCAGTGAGTCGAAGGGCGGCGGACACACAGATACGCAGTATTTT. This encodes CAISESKGGGHTDTQYF.

The chain carries TRBV7-9 and TRBJ2-5, with D tentatively TRBD2 (6 bases). This CDR3 has 15 amino acids. CDR1 and CDR2 from the germline V gene are SEHNR and FQNEAQ (reference sequence). The V and J ends lost 4 bases and 2 bases respectively, with 14 bases between them. CDR3 sequence (DNA): TGTGCCAGCAGCTCCCTACGGGACTCGCAAGAGACCCAGTACTTC. Protein: CASSSLRDSQETQYF.

The table lists this clone with many counts. This rearrangement joins TRBV29-1 to TRBJ1-2; possible D gene TRBD1, 6 bases. Looked up from germline, CDR1 is SQVTM and CDR2 is ANQGSEA. Trimming shortened V by 0 bases and J by 6 bases, and 20 bases separated the two germline ends. The CDR3 contains 16 residues. DNA of the CDR3: TGCAGCGTTGAAGATCTGTTTCCCCACAGGGATGATGGCTACACCTTC. Its translation: CSVEDLFPHRDDGYTF.

The V call is TRBV30, the J call TRBJ2-7; 8 nucleotides agree with TRBD1. V lost 1 base, J lost 2 bases, and 7 bases stayed unmatched. The CDR3 has 15 amino acids. Germline-derived CDR1 and CDR2 are GTSNPN and SVGIG (reference sequence). The CDR3 nucleotides read TGTGCCTGGAGTGCTAGGACAGGGTGGCCCTACGAGCAGTACTTC. It specifies CAWSARTGWPYEQYF.

V usage is TRBV30 and J usage is TRBJ2-1; no reliable D call. The CDR3 has 12 amino acids. In germline, CDR1 is GTSNPN, CDR2 SVGIG (reference sequence). V lost 2 bases and J lost 9, with 11 bases in between. The CDR3 sequence is CAWSSIFGEQFF. The CDR3 nucleotides read TGTGCCTGGAGTAGTATTTTCGGTGAGCAGTTCTTC. Variable domain in full (rest from reference TRBV30 and TRBJ2-1): SQTIHQWPATLVQPVGSPLSLECTVEGTSNPNLYWYRQAAGRGLQLLFYSVGIGQISSEVPQNLSASRPQDRQFILSSKKLLLSDSGFYLCAWSSIFGEQFFGPGTRLTVL.

The V gene is TRBV10-2, the J gene TRBJ2-7; TRBD2 matches at 10 bases. The germline CDR1 and CDR2 sequences are WSHSY and SAAADI. The CDR3 spans 17 residues. J lost 2 bases, V lost 2 bases, and 9 bases had no gene match. CDR3 sequence (DNA): TGCGCCAGCAGTGAGGCTAGCGGGAGTCTTAAAGCCTACGAGCAGTACTTC. It yields the protein CASSEASGSLKAYEQYF.

This clone was recorded only once. V is TRBV12-5 and J is TRBJ2-5; unclear D gene. Trimming removed 5 bases at V and 1 base at J, with 14 bases between. The CDR3 extends over 15 amino acids. CDR1 and CDR2 from the germline V gene are LGHNT and FRNRAP. The CDR3 DNA reads as TGTGCTAGTGGTCCTGGTACCAACACCCAAGAGACCCAGTACTTC. As protein: CASGPGTNTQETQYF.

A word on this clone: This sample also contains other DNA sequences that code for the same CDR3. The chain couples TRBV6-5 to TRBJ2-7, with 7 nucleotides matching TRBD1. The germline V gene has CDR1 MNHEY and CDR2 SVGAGI. The V gene end was trimmed by 0 bases and the J gene end by 3 bases; junction bases not matched to a gene: 8. The CDR3 is 16 amino acids. In DNA, the CDR3 is TGTGCCAGCAGTTACTCAACCGGACAGGAGAGCTACGAGCAGTACTTC. It specifies CASSYSTGQESYEQYF.

The V and J genes are TRBV4-1 and TRBJ2-2; D possibly corresponds to TRBD2 (6 bases). Trimming stripped 4 bases from V and 7 bases from J, with 16 bases between. The CDR3 is made up of 15 amino acids. Per germline, CDR1 MGHRA and CDR2 YSYEKL. For the CDR3, the DNA is TGCGCCAGCAGCCTTCCGGAGGGAAGGAGCGGGGAGCTGTTTTTT. This gives the protein CASSLPEGRSGELFF.

The chain couples TRBV12-2 to TRBJ1-5. TRBV12-2 is designated a pseudogene. CDR3 length equals 16 residues. CDR3 sequence reads: CASRVVTDYSNQPQHF. The CDR3 bases are TGTGCAAGTCGAGTAGTCACGGATTATAGCAATCAGCCCCAGCATTTT.

This chain links TRBV7-8 with TRBJ1-2, with D perhaps TRBD1 (6 bases). Germline CDR1 reads SGHVS; CDR2 reads FQNEAQ. This CDR3 contains 15 residues. The V end lost 5 bases, the J end lost 2 bases, and 15 bases lay between the germline ends. The CDR3 DNA follows: TGTGCCAGCAGCCCGCCGAGGGGGTTAAACTATGGCTACACCTTC. Amino acid sequence: CASSPPRGLNYGYTF.

The V and J genes are TRBV6-1 and TRBJ2-7; D remains ambiguous. The CDR3 is 13 residues long. Germline lookup yields CDR1 MNHNS and CDR2 SASEGT. The ends were cut back, 3 bases at V and 1 base at J, with 7 bases in the middle. CDR3: CASSDRVSYEQYF. CDR3 nucleotide sequence: TGTGCCAGCAGTGATCGGGTTTCCTACGAGCAGTACTTC.

The rearrangement joins TRBV30 to TRBJ2-7, with D tentatively TRBD1 or TRBD2 (7 bases each). Germline CDR1 and CDR2: GTSNPN and SVGIG (reference sequence). The CDR3 covers 14 residues. Trimming removed 4 bases at V and 2 bases at J, with 15 bases between. CDR3 DNA sequence: TGTGCCTGGACCGAGGGGGCGGGGGCCTACGAGCAGTACTTC. Its translation: CAWTEGAGAYEQYF.